These T cell receptor beta chains were read from a single sample in a study of neurological immune-mediated disorders. MiXCR, run by TCRdb on the 5' RACE reads, gives a single entry per CDR3 protein. The table lists about 44,000 distinct CDR3 sequences, roughly 21% of them singletons, with approximately 4.2% in the top ten. Sequenced: PBMCs. These TCRs come from a man aged 60 to 75 with HTLV-1-associated myelopathy (HAM/TSP). Both conserved end residues are part of each CDR3. Each record gives: D gene, V gene, clone size, J gene, CDR3 DNA, CDR3 protein. The D gene is left open where the match is weak. Clone size is shown for a subset of rows, as once, few, many or a class of expanded clone.

d_call: .; v_call: TRBV5-1; clone_size: many; j_call: TRBJ2-1; cdr3_nt: TGCGCCAGCAGCTCCGGTAGGCCCGACAGGAGGGACAATGAGCAGTTCTTC; cdr3_aa: CASSSGRPDRRDNEQFF
d_call: TRBD2; v_call: TRBV2; clone_size: many; j_call: TRBJ2-1; cdr3_nt: TGTGCCAGCAGCCGACTAGCGGGGCCCTACAATGAGCAGTTCTTC; cdr3_aa: CASSRLAGPYNEQFF
d_call: .; v_call: TRBV5-1; clone_size: many; j_call: TRBJ1-2; cdr3_nt: TGCGCCAGCAGCGCCGACGGGACCCTTGACTACACCTTC; cdr3_aa: CASSADGTLDYTF
d_call: TRBD1; v_call: TRBV6-6; clone_size: many; j_call: TRBJ1-1; cdr3_nt: TGTGCCAGCAGTTCCGGGACAGGGTGGGATGAAGCTTTCTTT; cdr3_aa: CASSSGTGWDEAFF
d_call: .; v_call: TRBV12-3/TRBV12-4; clone_size: many; j_call: TRBJ2-2; cdr3_nt: TGTGCCAGCAGTTTCCCATCAGACCCAACCGGGGAGCTGTTTTTT; cdr3_aa: CASSFPSDPTGELFF
d_call: .; v_call: TRBV4-1; clone_size: many; j_call: TRBJ2-2; cdr3_nt: TGCGCCAGCAGCCAAGATAGCCTCGTCGCCACCGGGGAGCTGTTTTTT; cdr3_aa: CASSQDSLVATGELFF
d_call: TRBD1; v_call: TRBV7-9; clone_size: .; j_call: TRBJ1-2; cdr3_nt: TGTGCCAGCAGCTCCGGGACAGTGGTCGGGGGCTACACCTTC; cdr3_aa: CASSSGTVVGGYTF
d_call: TRBD2; v_call: TRBV20-1; clone_size: .; j_call: TRBJ2-2; cdr3_nt: TGCAGTGCTAGGCCTAGCGGAGCGAACACCGGGGAGCTGTTTTTT; cdr3_aa: CSARPSGANTGELFF
d_call: .; v_call: TRBV20-1; clone_size: .; j_call: TRBJ1-5; cdr3_nt: TGCAGTGCTAGAGGGGTCGTTGATCAGCACCAGCATTTT; cdr3_aa: CSARGVVDQHQHF
d_call: .; v_call: TRBV11-2; clone_size: .; j_call: TRBJ1-2; cdr3_nt: TGTGCCAGCAGCCCAAGGTCGTCCGGGATACCCTATGGCTACACCTTC; cdr3_aa: CASSPRSSGIPYGYTF
d_call: .; v_call: TRBV3-1; clone_size: many; j_call: TRBJ2-7; cdr3_nt: TGTGCCAGCAGCCAAGCAGAGGAGATCGGCTACGAGCAGTACTTC; cdr3_aa: CASSQAEEIGYEQYF
d_call: .; v_call: TRBV20-1; clone_size: medium-sized; j_call: TRBJ1-1; cdr3_nt: TGCAGTGCTAGTAGGCCAGAGAACACTGAAGCTTTCTTT; cdr3_aa: CSASRPENTEAFF
d_call: .; v_call: TRBV4-1; clone_size: many; j_call: TRBJ2-1; cdr3_nt: TGCGCCAGCAGCCAAGATGAAACGGGAGAGAATGACGAGCAGTTCTTC; cdr3_aa: CASSQDETGENDEQFF
d_call: .; v_call: TRBV5-1; clone_size: many; j_call: TRBJ1-1; cdr3_nt: TGCGCCAGCAGCTTGGAACATAACACTGAAGCTTTCTTT; cdr3_aa: CASSLEHNTEAFF
d_call: .; v_call: TRBV3-1; clone_size: many; j_call: TRBJ1-2; cdr3_nt: TGTGCCAGCAGCCACACAGGCCCAAACTATGGCTACACCTTC; cdr3_aa: CASSHTGPNYGYTF
d_call: TRBD1; v_call: TRBV3-1; clone_size: .; j_call: TRBJ2-7; cdr3_nt: TGTGCCAGCAGCCGAGGGACAGGGGGACTCGAGCAGTACTTC; cdr3_aa: CASSRGTGGLEQYF
d_call: TRBD2; v_call: TRBV14; clone_size: many; j_call: TRBJ2-5; cdr3_nt: TGTGCCAGCAGCCAGATCACCGGGACTAGCGGATCTATTGTTGGATCGGGGACCCAGTACTTC; cdr3_aa: CASSQITGTSGSIVGSGTQYF
d_call: .; v_call: TRBV20-1; clone_size: medium-sized; j_call: TRBJ2-2; cdr3_nt: TGCAGTGCTAGAGAAGGGGGAAGTGCCGGGGAGCTGTTTTTT; cdr3_aa: CSAREGGSAGELFF
d_call: .; v_call: TRBV28; clone_size: .; j_call: TRBJ2-1; cdr3_nt: TGTGCCAGCAGTGAAAGCGGAAACCACTACAATGAGCAGTTCTTC; cdr3_aa: CASSESGNHYNEQFF
d_call: TRBD1; v_call: TRBV5-1; clone_size: many; j_call: TRBJ2-7; cdr3_nt: TGCGCCAGCAGCTTGGGGACAGGGGGCCACGAGCAGTACTTC; cdr3_aa: CASSLGTGGHEQYF
d_call: TRBD2; v_call: TRBV5-5; clone_size: many; j_call: TRBJ2-1; cdr3_nt: TGTGCCAGCAGCTTGGGGGGCTGGGGACTAGCGGGAAATGAGCAGTTCTTC; cdr3_aa: CASSLGGWGLAGNEQFF
d_call: .; v_call: TRBV18; clone_size: many; j_call: TRBJ1-1; cdr3_nt: TGTGCCAGCTCAACCTCCGTGGACACTGAAGCTTTCTTT; cdr3_aa: CASSTSVDTEAFF
d_call: TRBD2; v_call: TRBV5-1; clone_size: many; j_call: TRBJ2-1; cdr3_nt: TGCGCCAGCAACCCCGCGGGAGGGAGCTACAATGAGCAGTTCTTC; cdr3_aa: CASNPAGGSYNEQFF
d_call: TRBD2; v_call: TRBV5-1; clone_size: many; j_call: TRBJ2-7; cdr3_nt: TGCGCCAGCAGGGTGGCTTCCATAGCGGGAGAAATCTACGAGCAGTACTTC; cdr3_aa: CASRVASIAGEIYEQYF
d_call: .; v_call: TRBV5-1; clone_size: many; j_call: TRBJ2-6; cdr3_nt: TGCGCCACAACAGGGATGATGGGCTCTGGGGCCAACGTCCTGACTTTC; cdr3_aa: CATTGMMGSGANVLTF
d_call: .; v_call: TRBV6-1; clone_size: .; j_call: TRBJ2-3; cdr3_nt: TGTGCCAGCAGTGAAGAATGGGATACGCAGTATTTT; cdr3_aa: CASSEEWDTQYF
d_call: .; v_call: TRBV7-8; clone_size: many; j_call: TRBJ2-2; cdr3_nt: TGTGCCAGCAGCTTAGCGGGTGGAGGGAGTCGCTTGGAGCTGTTTTTT; cdr3_aa: CASSLAGGGSRLELFF
d_call: .; v_call: TRBV29-1; clone_size: medium-sized; j_call: TRBJ1-2; cdr3_nt: TGCAGCGTTGGCGGGTACTATGGCTACACCTTC; cdr3_aa: CSVGGYYGYTF
d_call: TRBD2; v_call: TRBV7-2; clone_size: .; j_call: TRBJ2-7; cdr3_nt: TGTGCCAGCAGCTATCCGGGACTAGCGGGGGTAGGGAACGAGCAGTACTTC; cdr3_aa: CASSYPGLAGVGNEQYF
d_call: .; v_call: TRBV12-3/TRBV12-4; clone_size: .; j_call: TRBJ1-5; cdr3_nt: TGTGCCAGCACTCGTGGGCAGGGAGGAAATCAGCCCCAGCATTTT; cdr3_aa: CASTRGQGGNQPQHF
d_call: .; v_call: TRBV20-1; clone_size: many; j_call: TRBJ1-3; cdr3_nt: TGCAGTGCTAGACTAAACAGGGGAAACACCATATATTTT; cdr3_aa: CSARLNRGNTIYF
d_call: .; v_call: TRBV20-1; clone_size: many; j_call: TRBJ2-1; cdr3_nt: TGCAGTGCTATCCAGACTAGTGAGGGCAATGAGCAGTTCTTC; cdr3_aa: CSAIQTSEGNEQFF
d_call: .; v_call: TRBV15; clone_size: many; j_call: TRBJ1-5; cdr3_nt: TGTGCCACCAGCAGACAGAATCAGCCCCAGCATTTT; cdr3_aa: CATSRQNQPQHF
d_call: TRBD1; v_call: TRBV4-1; clone_size: .; j_call: TRBJ2-7; cdr3_nt: TGCGCAAGCAGCCACGATTCGGCAGGGGGCGATCTCTACGAGCAGTACTTC; cdr3_aa: CASSHDSAGGDLYEQYF
d_call: .; v_call: TRBV5-6; clone_size: many; j_call: TRBJ1-5; cdr3_nt: TGTGCCAGCAGCTTGGGGTCCGGGGCGAGCAATCAGCCCCAGCATTTT; cdr3_aa: CASSLGSGASNQPQHF
d_call: .; v_call: TRBV29-1; clone_size: many; j_call: TRBJ2-5; cdr3_nt: TGCAGCGTTCCCCGGGGAGAGACCCAGTACTTC; cdr3_aa: CSVPRGETQYF
d_call: .; v_call: TRBV27; clone_size: many; j_call: TRBJ2-5; cdr3_nt: TGTGCCAGCAGTTCGCTAAGCGCCGCCCAAGAGACCCAGTACTTC; cdr3_aa: CASSSLSAAQETQYF
d_call: .; v_call: TRBV5-1; clone_size: many; j_call: TRBJ2-1; cdr3_nt: TGCGCCAGCAGCTTGGTCGGAGTTAACAATGAGCAGTTCTTC; cdr3_aa: CASSLVGVNNEQFF
d_call: .; v_call: TRBV20-1; clone_size: many; j_call: TRBJ2-7; cdr3_nt: TGCAGTGCTACCCTTCAGGGAGGTATCACCTACGAGCAGTACTTC; cdr3_aa: CSATLQGGITYEQYF
d_call: TRBD2; v_call: TRBV14; clone_size: many; j_call: TRBJ2-7; cdr3_nt: TGTGCCAGCAGCTACGGGACTAGCCAGCGGGAGCAGTACTTC; cdr3_aa: CASSYGTSQREQYF
d_call: .; v_call: TRBV9; clone_size: few; j_call: TRBJ1-2; cdr3_nt: TGTGCCAGCAGCGTAGGTAGTCCTCGGGACTATGGCTACACCTTC; cdr3_aa: CASSVGSPRDYGYTF
d_call: .; v_call: TRBV18; clone_size: many; j_call: TRBJ2-3; cdr3_nt: TGTGCCAGCTCTAAGCAGACACCACCCACAGATACGCAGTATTTT; cdr3_aa: CASSKQTPPTDTQYF
d_call: .; v_call: TRBV5-1; clone_size: many; j_call: TRBJ1-1; cdr3_nt: TGCGCCAGCAGCTTGAGGGGGGGGGGCAACACTGAAGCTTTCTTT; cdr3_aa: CASSLRGGGNTEAFF
d_call: TRBD1; v_call: TRBV5-1; clone_size: many; j_call: TRBJ1-1; cdr3_nt: TGCGCCAGCAGCCAGACCGGACAGGGGCTTATCACTGAAGCTTTCTTT; cdr3_aa: CASSQTGQGLITEAFF
d_call: .; v_call: TRBV2; clone_size: few; j_call: TRBJ2-3; cdr3_nt: TGTGCCAGCCACTACACAGATACGCAGTATTTT; cdr3_aa: CASHYTDTQYF
d_call: TRBD1; v_call: TRBV12-3/TRBV12-4; clone_size: many; j_call: TRBJ2-2; cdr3_nt: TGTGCCAGCGGCACTGCAGGGGGTGACGGGGAGCTGTTTTTT; cdr3_aa: CASGTAGGDGELFF
d_call: .; v_call: TRBV7-2; clone_size: many; j_call: TRBJ1-1; cdr3_nt: TGTGCCAGCAGCCTCACACGGAGCACTGAAGCTTTCTTT; cdr3_aa: CASSLTRSTEAFF
d_call: TRBD1; v_call: TRBV25-1; clone_size: many; j_call: TRBJ1-5; cdr3_nt: TGTGCCAGCAGTGACCGGGACAGGGATTCGCCCCAGCATTTT; cdr3_aa: CASSDRDRDSPQHF
d_call: .; v_call: TRBV5-1; clone_size: many; j_call: TRBJ2-1; cdr3_nt: TGCGCCAGCAGCTTGGAGCCTCACGGGGGCTCCTACAATGAGCAGTTCTTC; cdr3_aa: CASSLEPHGGSYNEQFF